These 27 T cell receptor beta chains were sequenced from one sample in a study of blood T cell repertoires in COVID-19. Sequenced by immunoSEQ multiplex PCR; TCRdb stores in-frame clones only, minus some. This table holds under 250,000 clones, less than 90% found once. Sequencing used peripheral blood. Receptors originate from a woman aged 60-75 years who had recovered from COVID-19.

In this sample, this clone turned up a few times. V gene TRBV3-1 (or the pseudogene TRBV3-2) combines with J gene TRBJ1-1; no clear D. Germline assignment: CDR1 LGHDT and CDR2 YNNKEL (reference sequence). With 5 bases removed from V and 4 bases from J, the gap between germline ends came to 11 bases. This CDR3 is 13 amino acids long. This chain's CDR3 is CASSGRRGTEAFF. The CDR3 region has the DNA TGTGCCAGCAGCGGGCGTCGGGGCACTGAAGCTTTCTTT.

CDR3 in DNA: TGTGCCAGCAGCCAGAGAGGCACCGGGGAGCTGTTTTTT. Its translation is CASSQRGTGELFF. V usage is TRBV7-9 and J usage is TRBJ2-2; D remains unclear. Trimming stripped 5 bases from V and 4 bases from J, with 8 bases between. This CDR3 has 13 residues. Germline assignment: CDR1 SEHNR and CDR2 FQNEAQ (reference sequence).

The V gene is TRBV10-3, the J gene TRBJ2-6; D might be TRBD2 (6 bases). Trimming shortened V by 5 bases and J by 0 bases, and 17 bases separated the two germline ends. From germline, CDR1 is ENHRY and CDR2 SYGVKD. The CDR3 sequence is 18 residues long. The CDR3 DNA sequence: TGTGCCATCAGTCCGCGGGGCGGGGCCCTCTCTGGGGCCAACGTCCTGACTTTC. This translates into CAISPRGGALSGANVLTF.

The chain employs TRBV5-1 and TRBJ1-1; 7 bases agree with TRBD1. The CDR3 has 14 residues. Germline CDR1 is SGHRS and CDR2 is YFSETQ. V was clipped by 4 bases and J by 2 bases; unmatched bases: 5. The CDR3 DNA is TGCGCCAGCAGCGCCGGGACAGCTAACACTGAAGCTTTCTTT. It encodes CASSAGTANTEAFF.

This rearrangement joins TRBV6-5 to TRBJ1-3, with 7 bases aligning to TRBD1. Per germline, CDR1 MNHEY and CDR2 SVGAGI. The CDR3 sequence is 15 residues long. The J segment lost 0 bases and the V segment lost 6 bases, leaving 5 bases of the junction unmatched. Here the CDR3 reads CASSLGQSSGNTIYF. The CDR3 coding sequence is TGTGCCAGCAGCCTGGGACAGAGCTCTGGAAACACCATATATTTT.

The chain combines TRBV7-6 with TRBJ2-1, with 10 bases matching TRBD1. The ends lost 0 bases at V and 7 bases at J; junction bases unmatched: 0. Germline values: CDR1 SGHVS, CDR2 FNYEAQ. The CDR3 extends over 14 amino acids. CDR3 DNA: TGTGCCAGCAGCTTAGCGGGACAGGGGAATGAGCAGTTCTTC. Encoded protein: CASSLAGQGNEQFF.

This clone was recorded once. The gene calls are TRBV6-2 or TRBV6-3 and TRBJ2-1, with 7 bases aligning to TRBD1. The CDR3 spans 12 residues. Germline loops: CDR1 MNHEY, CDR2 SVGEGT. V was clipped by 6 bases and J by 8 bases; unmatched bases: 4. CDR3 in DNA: TGTGCCAGCAGCTTGACAGGGTATGAGCAGTTCTTC. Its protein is CASSLTGYEQFF.

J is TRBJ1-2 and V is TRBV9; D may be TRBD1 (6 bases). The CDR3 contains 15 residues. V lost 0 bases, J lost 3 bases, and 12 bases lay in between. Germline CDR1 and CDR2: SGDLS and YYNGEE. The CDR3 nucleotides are TGTGCCAGCAGCGTAGGAGGCGGACAGCACTATGGCTACACCTTC. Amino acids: CASSVGGGQHYGYTF.

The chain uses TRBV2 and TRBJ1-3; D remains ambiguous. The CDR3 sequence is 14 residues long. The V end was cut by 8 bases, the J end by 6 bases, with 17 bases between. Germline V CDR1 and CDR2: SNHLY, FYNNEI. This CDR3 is CASRDREVANTIYF. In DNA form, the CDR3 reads TGTGCCAGCCGAGATAGGGAGGTGGCAAACACCATATATTTT. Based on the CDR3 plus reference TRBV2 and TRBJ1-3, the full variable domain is EPEVTQTPSHQVTQMGQEVILRCVPISNHLYFYWYRQILGQKVEFLVSFYNNEISEKSEIFDDQFSVERPDGSNFTLKIRSTKLEDSAMYFCASRDREVANTIYFGEGSWLTVV.

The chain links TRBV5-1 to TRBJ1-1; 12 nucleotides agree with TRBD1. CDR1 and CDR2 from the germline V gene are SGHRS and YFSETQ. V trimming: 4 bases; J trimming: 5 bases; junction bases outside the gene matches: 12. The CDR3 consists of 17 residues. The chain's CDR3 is CASSPPPGQGASTEAFF. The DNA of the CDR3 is TGCGCCAGCAGCCCACCCCCGGGACAGGGGGCGAGTACTGAAGCTTTCTTT. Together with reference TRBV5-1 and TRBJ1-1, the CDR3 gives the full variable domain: KAGVTQTPRYLIKTRGQQVTLSCSPISGHRSVSWYQQTPGQGLQFLFEYFSETQRNKGNFPGRFSGRQFSNSRSEMNVSTLELGDSALYLCASSPPPGQGASTEAFFGQGTRLTVV.

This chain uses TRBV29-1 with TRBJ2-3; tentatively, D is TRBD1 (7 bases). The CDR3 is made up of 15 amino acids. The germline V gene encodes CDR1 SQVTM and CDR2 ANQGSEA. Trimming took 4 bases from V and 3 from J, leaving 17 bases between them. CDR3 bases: TGCAGCGTTGGGAGGGGGCACGGAATTACAGATACGCAGTATTTT. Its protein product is CSVGRGHGITDTQYF.

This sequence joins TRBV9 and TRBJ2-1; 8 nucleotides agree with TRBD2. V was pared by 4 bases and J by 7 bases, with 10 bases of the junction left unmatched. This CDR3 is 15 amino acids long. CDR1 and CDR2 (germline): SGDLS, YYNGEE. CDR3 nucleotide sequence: TGTGCCAGCAGCCCAGCAGGCGGGGGGTATAATGAGCAGTTCTTC. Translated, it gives CASSPAGGGYNEQFF.

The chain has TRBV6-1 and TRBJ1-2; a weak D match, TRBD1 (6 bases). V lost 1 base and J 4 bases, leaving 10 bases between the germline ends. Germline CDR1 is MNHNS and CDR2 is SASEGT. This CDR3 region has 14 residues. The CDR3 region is CASSEGGRGYGYTF. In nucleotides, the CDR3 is TGTGCCAGCAGTGAAGGGGGCAGGGGCTATGGCTACACCTTC.

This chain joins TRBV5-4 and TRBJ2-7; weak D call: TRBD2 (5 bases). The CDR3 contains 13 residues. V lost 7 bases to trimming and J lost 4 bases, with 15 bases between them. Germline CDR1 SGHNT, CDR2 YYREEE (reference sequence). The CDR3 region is CASADLDQYEQYF. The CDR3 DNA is TGTGCCAGCGCGGACTTAGACCAGTACGAGCAGTACTTC.

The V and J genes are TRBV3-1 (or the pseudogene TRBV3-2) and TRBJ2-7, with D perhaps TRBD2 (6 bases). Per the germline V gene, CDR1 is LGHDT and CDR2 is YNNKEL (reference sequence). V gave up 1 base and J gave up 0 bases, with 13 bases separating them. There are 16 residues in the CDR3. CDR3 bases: TGTGCCAGCAGCCAAGGGGGCGGGGCCAGCTCCTACGAGCAGTACTTC. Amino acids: CASSQGGGASSYEQYF.

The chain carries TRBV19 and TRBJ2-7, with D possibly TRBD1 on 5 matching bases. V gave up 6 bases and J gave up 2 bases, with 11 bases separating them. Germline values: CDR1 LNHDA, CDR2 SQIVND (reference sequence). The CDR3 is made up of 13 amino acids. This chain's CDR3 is CASSSGHPYEQYF. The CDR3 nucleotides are TGTGCCAGTAGCTCTGGACACCCCTACGAGCAGTACTTC.

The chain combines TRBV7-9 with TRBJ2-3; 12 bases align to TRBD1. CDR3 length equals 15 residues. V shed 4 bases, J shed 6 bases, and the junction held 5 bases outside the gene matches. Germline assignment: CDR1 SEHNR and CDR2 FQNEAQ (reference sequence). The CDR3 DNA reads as TGTGCCAGCAGCTGGGGACAGGGGGCATGGGATACGCAGTATTTT. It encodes CASSWGQGAWDTQYF. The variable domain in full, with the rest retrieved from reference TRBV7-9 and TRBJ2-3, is DTGVSQNPRHKITKRGQNVTFRCDPISEHNRLYWYRQTLGQGPEFLTYFQNEAQLEKSRLLSDRFSAERPKGSFSTLEIQRTEQGDSAMYLCASSWGQGAWDTQYFGPGTRLTVL.

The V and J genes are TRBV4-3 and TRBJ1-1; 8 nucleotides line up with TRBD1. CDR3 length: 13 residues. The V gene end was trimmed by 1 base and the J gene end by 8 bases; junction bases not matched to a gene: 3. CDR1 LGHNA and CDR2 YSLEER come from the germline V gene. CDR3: CASSQGQGTEAFF. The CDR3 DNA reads TGCGCCAGCAGCCAAGGACAGGGGACGGAAGCTTTCTTT.

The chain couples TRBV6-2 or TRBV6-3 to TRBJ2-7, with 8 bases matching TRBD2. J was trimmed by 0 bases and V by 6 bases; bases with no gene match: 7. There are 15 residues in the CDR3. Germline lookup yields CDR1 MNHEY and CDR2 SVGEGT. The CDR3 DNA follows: TGTGCCAGCAGCCTAATAGCGGGGAGCTCCTACGAGCAGTACTTC. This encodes CASSLIAGSSYEQYF.

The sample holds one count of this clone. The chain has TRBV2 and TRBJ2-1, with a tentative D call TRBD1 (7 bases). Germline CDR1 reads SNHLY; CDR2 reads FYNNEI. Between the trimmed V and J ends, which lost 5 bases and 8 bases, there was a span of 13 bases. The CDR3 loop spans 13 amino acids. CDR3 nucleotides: TGTGCCAGCAGTTCCCAGGGGGGCGATGAGCAGTTCTTC. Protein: CASSSQGGDEQFF. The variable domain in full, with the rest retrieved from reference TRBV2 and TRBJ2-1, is EPEVTQTPSHQVTQMGQEVILRCVPISNHLYFYWYRQILGQKVEFLVSFYNNEISEKSEIFDDQFSVERPDGSNFTLKIRSTKLEDSAMYFCASSSQGGDEQFFGPGTRLTVL.

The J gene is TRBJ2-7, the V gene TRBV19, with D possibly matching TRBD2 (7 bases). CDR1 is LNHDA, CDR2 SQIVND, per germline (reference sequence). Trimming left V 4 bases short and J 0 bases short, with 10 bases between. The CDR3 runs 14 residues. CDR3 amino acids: CASSKGGGSYEQYF. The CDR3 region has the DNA TGTGCCAGTAGTAAAGGGGGGGGCTCCTACGAGCAGTACTTC.

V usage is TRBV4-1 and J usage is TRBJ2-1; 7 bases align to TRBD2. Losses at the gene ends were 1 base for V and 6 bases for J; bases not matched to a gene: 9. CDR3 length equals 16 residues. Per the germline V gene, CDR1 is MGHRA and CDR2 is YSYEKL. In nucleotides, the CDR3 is TGCGCCAGCAGCCAAGGGGGCGGGGGACCTCTCAATGAGCAGTTCTTC. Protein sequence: CASSQGGGGPLNEQFF.

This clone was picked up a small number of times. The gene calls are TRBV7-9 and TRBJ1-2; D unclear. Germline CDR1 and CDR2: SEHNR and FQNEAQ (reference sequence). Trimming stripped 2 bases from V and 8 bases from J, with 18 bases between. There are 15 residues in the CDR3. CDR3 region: CASSLSGSELWGYTF. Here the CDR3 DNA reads TGTGCCAGCAGCTTATCTGGTTCTGAACTTTGGGGCTACACCTTC.

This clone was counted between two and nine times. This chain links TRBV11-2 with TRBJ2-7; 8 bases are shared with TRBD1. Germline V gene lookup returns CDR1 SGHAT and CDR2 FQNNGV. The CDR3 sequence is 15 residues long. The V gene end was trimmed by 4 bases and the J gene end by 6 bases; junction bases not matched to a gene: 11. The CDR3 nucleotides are TGTGCCAGCAGCTACGGAAGGACAGGGCCGATCGAGCAGTACTTC. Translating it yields CASSYGRTGPIEQYF.

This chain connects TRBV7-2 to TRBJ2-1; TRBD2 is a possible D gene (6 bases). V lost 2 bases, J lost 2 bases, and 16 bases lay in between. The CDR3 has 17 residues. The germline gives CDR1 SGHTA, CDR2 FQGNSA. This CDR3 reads CASSLFLAGSTYNEQFF. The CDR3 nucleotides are TGTGCCAGCAGCTTATTTTTGGCGGGGAGTACCTACAATGAGCAGTTCTTC.

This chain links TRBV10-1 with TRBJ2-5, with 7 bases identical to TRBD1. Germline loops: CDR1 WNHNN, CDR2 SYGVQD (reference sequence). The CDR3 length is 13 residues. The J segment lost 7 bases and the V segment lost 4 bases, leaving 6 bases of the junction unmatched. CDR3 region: CASSGDRVGTQYF. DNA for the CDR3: TGCGCCAGCAGTGGCGACAGGGTGGGGACCCAGTACTTC.

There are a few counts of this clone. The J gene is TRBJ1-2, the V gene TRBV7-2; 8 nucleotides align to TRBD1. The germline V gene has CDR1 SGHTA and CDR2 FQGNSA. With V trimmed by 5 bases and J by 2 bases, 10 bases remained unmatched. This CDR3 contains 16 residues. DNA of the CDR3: TGTGCCAGCAGCGGACAGGGACAACCTATCAACTATGGCTACACCTTC. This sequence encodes CASSGQGQPINYGYTF. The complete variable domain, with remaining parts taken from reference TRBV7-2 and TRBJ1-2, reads GAGVSQSPSNKVTEKGKDVELRCDPISGHTALYWYRQSLGQGLEFLIYFQGNSAPDKSGLPSDRFSAERTGGSVSTLTIQRTQQEDSAVYLCASSGQGQPINYGYTFGSGTRLTVV.